The clone carrying this T cell receptor (beta chain) was seen a few times. Per the original methods: How many nucleated cells were present was estimated from reference gene primer amplification. TCRdb's table, derived via immunoSEQ multiplex PCR, lists solely in-frame clones and lacks some. For V, J and clone size, that table is used; D and trimming come from the DNA. The sample gives fewer than 45,000 clones, around nine tenths of which show up once; 30% to 45% is in the top ten. This entry comes from a study of blood T cell repertoires in COVID-19. Study summary: Samples of COVID-19 (acute and convalescent) were obtained from the United States, Italy and Spain. In each case, the material was cDNA or gDNA derived from T cells, B-cell-depleted T cells, or PBMCs.

V lost 9 bases to trimming and J lost 0 bases; unmatched junction nucleotides: 12. The CDR3 totals 17 residues. Germline CDR1 and CDR2: SEHNR and FQNEAQ (reference sequence). Material for sequencing was peripheral blood. V and J are TRBV7-9 and TRBJ1-4; 8 bases are a match to TRBD1. The receptor was derived from a man aged 55 to 70 with active or convalescent COVID-19. CDR3 residues: CASPNQGASATNEKLFF. For the CDR3, the DNA is TGTGCCAGTCCGAATCAGGGGGCGTCTGCAACTAATGAAAAACTGTTTTTT.